This paragraph reports one T cell receptor (beta chain). This clonotype occurred many times. No cognate antigen has been identified for it. No much larger clonotype is one base removed from it; base qualities were not supplied. These data originate in a study of T cells in Graves' hyperthyroidism and ophthalmopathy (dated by TCRdb to the late 2010s). Regarding the complete study: Peripheral blood samples were taken at initial diagnosis, before any treatment was given. To identify distinguishing TCR V-J signatures, a discovery cohort of 90 to 100 patients was used, comprising 40 to 45 with Graves' ophthalmopathy and 57 with stable Graves' hyperthyroidism. Prospective prediction of ophthalmopathy was tested in an independent validation cohort consisting of roughly 19 hyperthyroidism patients and approximately 16 patients who later progressed to ophthalmopathy. The roughly 100 discovery patients were randomly split 7:3 into training and test sets. The study also compared thyroid tissue and blood T-cell repertoires from five or six Graves' hyperthyroidism patients. Once sampling was done, hyperthyroidism patients were given methimazole at a starting dose of 30 mg daily, whereas ophthalmopathy patients were given high-dose intravenous methylprednisolone. According to the paper, TCR Vbeta CDR3 sequencing was carried out on around 140 peripheral blood samples, which came from fewer than 50 ophthalmopathy, about 75 hyperthyroidism and about 17 progressor patients. General study outcomes and caveats: During validation, the model predicted progression to ophthalmopathy a median of approximately 7 months ahead of onset, with 70.59% sensitivity and roughly 75% specificity. Most expanded thyroid clonotypes (frequency above 0.001) were also detected in blood, a finding suggesting that blood repertoires may reflect thyroid immune responses. No statistical method was used to set the sample size in advance, and investigators knew the group allocation. Ophthalmopathy was separated from stable hyperthyroidism by a 13 V-J signature model, with just over 85% sensitivity and roughly 81% specificity obtained in cross-validation and 80%/75% obtained in testing.

CDR1 and CDR2 are read off the germline V gene as SGHDT and YYEEEE. Counted from cysteine to phenylalanine, this CDR3 has 15 amino acids. The kept DNA is CDR3 alone, 45 bases in frame from the first base. V is reduced by 0 bases and J by 3 bases, leaving a spacing of 10 bases between them. Amplification of TCR beta CDR3 regions was carried out from RNA transcripts. For the first round of RT-PCR on the TCR CDR3, the HTBI primer set was used together with the Qiagen OneStep RT-PCR kit. A second multiplex PCR round built the libraries, followed by size selection and purification. Sequencing of the libraries was done on an Illumina HiSeq2000 using paired-end 100 bp reads. The study's own analysis went as follows. SOAPnuke was used to process the raw data, with reads discarded if the reads contained adapters or uncalled bases, had a mean Phred below 15, or lacked an exact constant-primer or identifier match. High-quality paired reads were merged with COPE v1.2.5, and unique nucleotide sequences were defined as clonotypes. MiTCR v1.1 was used to align the clonotypes against IMGT TRBV, TRBD and TRBJ reference segments. Only V-J combinations with frequency above 0.0001, covering approximately 99% of repertoires, were analysed. The TCS score was defined as F50 (clonal expansion) divided by E x V (chaos), with BLOSUM62-based TCRdist calculated between CDR3 peptides within each V-J. Welch's t-statistics and random forest reduced fewer than 600 V-J features to roughly 13, which were used in a naive Bayes classifier (R e1071). TCRdb trimmed public reads at Q25 via fastp, called clones via MiXCR and kept in-frame beta chains. All rows with the same CDR3 protein become a single entry with the most common DNA and genes. The authors' filters were not applied to this entry. For this sample there are hundreds of thousands of distinct CDR3 sequences; about 18% appear just once. The top ten constitute about 45% of the sample.

A patient counted as having stable Graves' hyperthyroidism if no progression to ophthalmopathy occurred over 18 months of follow-up. The hyperthyroidism patients were between 18 and 65 years old and newly diagnosed, with a disease duration of less than 2 months. Any patient with an uncontrolled infection, another autoimmune disease, pregnancy or lactation was excluded. Clinical symptoms, serum thyroxine and TRAb, thyroid ultrasound, and orbital computed tomography formed the basis for the diagnoses. PBMCs were separated from roughly 10 ml of fresh peripheral blood using Ficoll-Paque density gradient centrifugation. Total RNA was extracted with Trizol reagent, and quality was checked on an Agilent 2100 Bioanalyzer.

The sequence came from a man aged 40-49 years with Graves' hyperthyroidism. The sequenced sample was blood. The chain was built from TRBV5-6 and TRBJ1-5, with the identity of the D gene unclear. The encoded CDR3 is CASSLGGFNNQPQHF. The nucleotides read TGTGCCAGCAGCTTGGGAGGGTTTAACAATCAGCCCCAGCATTTT.